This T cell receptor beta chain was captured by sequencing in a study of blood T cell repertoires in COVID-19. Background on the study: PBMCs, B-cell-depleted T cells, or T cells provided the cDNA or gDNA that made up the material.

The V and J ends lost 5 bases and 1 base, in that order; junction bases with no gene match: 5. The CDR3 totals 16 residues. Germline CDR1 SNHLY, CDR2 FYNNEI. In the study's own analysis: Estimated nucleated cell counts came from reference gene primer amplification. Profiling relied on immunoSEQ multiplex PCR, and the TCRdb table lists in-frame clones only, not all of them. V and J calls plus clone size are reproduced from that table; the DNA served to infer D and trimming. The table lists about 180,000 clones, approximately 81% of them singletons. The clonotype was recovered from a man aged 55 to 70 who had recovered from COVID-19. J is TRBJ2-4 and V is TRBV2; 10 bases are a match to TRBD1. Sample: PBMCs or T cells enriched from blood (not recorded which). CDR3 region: CASSSPGQGAKNIQYF. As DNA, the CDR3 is TGTGCCAGCAGTTCCCCGGGACAGGGGGCCAAAAACATTCAGTACTTC.